This T cell receptor beta chain was retrieved from a study of cytomegalovirus exposure and HLA in healthy donors. Study-wide points: Most of the TCR beta V segments (in an earlier analysis) were productive either about 90% or about 30% of the time. Later analysis identified about 15,000 TCR beta sequences associated with HLA alleles, using a false discovery rate threshold of 0.05.

With 1 base clipped from V and 4 bases from J, the junction kept 15 bases outside the gene matches. The CDR3 is made up of 19 amino acids. Germline values: CDR1 KGHSH, CDR2 LQKENI. In regard to this clone: Its target is unknown.

Both 60 Vbeta primers and 13 Jbeta primers went into the PCR. Data came from immunoSEQ multiplex PCR; TCRdb stores just in-frame clones and leaves some out. In the table there are roughly 100,000 clones, about 80% of which are singletons. Source material: PBMCs. The gene calls are TRBV18 and TRBJ1-2; 10 nucleotides align to TRBD1. The receptor was derived from a man younger than 45 in good health and CMV-seropositive. The CDR3 DNA is TGTGCCAGCTCACCACGTCTTCTCATGACAGGGGGCGCCGGCTATGGCTACACCTTC. Amino acids: CASSPRLLMTGGAGYGYTF.